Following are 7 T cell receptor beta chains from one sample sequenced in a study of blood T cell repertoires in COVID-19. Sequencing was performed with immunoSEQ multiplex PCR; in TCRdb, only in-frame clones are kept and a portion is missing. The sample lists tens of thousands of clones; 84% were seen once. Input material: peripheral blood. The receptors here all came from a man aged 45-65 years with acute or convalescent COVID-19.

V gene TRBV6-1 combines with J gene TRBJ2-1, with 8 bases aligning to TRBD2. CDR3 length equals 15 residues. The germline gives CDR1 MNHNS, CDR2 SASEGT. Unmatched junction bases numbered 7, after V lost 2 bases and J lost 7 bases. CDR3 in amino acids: CASSEPGGTRNEQFF. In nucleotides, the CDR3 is TGTGCCAGCAGTGAACCGGGGGGGACTAGAAATGAGCAGTTCTTC.

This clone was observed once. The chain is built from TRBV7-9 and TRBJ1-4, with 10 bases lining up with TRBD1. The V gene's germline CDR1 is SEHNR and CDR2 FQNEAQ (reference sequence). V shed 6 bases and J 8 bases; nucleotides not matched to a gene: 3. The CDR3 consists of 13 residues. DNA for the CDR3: TGTGCCAGCAGACGGACAGGGGGAGAAAAACTGTTTTTT. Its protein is CASRRTGGEKLFF.

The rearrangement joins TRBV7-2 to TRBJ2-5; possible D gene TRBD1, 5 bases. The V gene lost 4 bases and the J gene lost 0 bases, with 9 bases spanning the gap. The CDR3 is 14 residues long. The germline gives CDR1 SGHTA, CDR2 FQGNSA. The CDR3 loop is CASSWKGNQETQYF. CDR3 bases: TGTGCCAGCAGCTGGAAGGGGAACCAAGAGACCCAGTACTTC.

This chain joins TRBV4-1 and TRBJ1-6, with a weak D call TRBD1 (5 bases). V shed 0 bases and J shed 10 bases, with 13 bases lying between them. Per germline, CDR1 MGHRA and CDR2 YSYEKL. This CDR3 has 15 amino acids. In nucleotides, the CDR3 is TGCGCCAGCAGCCAAGATGGGGGGGATAGATCACCCCTCCACTTT. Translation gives CASSQDGGDRSPLHF.

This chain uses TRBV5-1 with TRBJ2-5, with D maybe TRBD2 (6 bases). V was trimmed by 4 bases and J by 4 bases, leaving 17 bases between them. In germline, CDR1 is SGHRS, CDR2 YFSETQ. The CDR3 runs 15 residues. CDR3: CASSGGDWRGETQYF. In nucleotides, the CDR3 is TGCGCCAGCAGCGGCGGGGACTGGCGAGGAGAGACCCAGTACTTC.

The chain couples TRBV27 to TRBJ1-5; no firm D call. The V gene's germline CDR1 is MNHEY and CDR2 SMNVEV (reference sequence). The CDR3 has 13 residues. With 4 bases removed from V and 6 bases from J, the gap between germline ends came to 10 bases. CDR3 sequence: CASSSREGQPQHF. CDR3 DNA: TGTGCCAGCAGTTCCCGGGAGGGTCAGCCCCAGCATTTT.

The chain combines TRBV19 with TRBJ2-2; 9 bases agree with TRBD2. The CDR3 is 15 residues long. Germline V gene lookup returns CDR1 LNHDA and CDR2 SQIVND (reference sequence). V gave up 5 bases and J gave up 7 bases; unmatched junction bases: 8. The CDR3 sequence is CASSAGTSFRGELFF. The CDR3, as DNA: TGTGCCAGTAGTGCGGGGACTAGCTTTCGCGGGGAGCTGTTTTTT.